This entry lists 9 T cell receptor beta chains sequenced from one sample in a study of blood T cell repertoires in COVID-19. Libraries were prepared by immunoSEQ multiplex PCR; TCRdb keeps only in-frame clonotypes and omits some of them. The data contain approximately 260,000 clones, roughly nine tenths of them singletons. The specimen was peripheral blood. Source of these receptors: a woman between 40 and 55 years old who had recovered from COVID-19.

CDR3 DNA sequence: TGCGCCAGCAGCCATCAGACAGGGGACGTCTATGGCTACACCTTC. This sequence encodes CASSHQTGDVYGYTF. V and J are TRBV4-3 and TRBJ1-2; 8 nucleotides match TRBD1. V lost 3 bases, J lost 4 bases, and 7 bases stayed unmatched. This CDR3 is built from 15 residues. CDR1 and CDR2 from the germline V gene are LGHNA and YSLEER.

The rearrangement joins TRBV10-3 to TRBJ1-6; D may be TRBD1 (6 bases). The CDR3 runs to 13 residues. The V and J ends lost 10 bases and 10 bases respectively, with 17 bases between them. Germline CDR1 and CDR2: ENHRY and SYGVKD. CDR3 sequence reads: CANAGAEGSPLHF. The CDR3 DNA sequence: TGTGCCAACGCAGGGGCCGAGGGGTCACCCCTCCACTTT.

With regard to this clone: Different DNA sequences within this sample yield the same CDR3. This chain joins TRBV6-2 or TRBV6-3 and TRBJ2-3; 14 positions agree with TRBD2. The CDR3 totals 17 residues. CDR1 and CDR2 from the germline V gene are MNHEY and SVGEGT. V lost 6 bases, J lost 4 bases, and 9 bases stayed unmatched. CDR3 coding DNA: TGTGCCAGCAGCCCACGACTAGCGGGAGGGCCTTCAGATACGCAGTATTTT. Protein product: CASSPRLAGGPSDTQYF.

CDR3 DNA: TGTGCCAGCAACAGGGGGGGCACAACTAATGAAAAACTGTTTTTT. This sequence encodes CASNRGGTTNEKLFF. V is TRBV6-5 and J is TRBJ1-4, with 8 bases matching TRBD1. Germline lookup yields CDR1 MNHEY and CDR2 SVGAGI. V shed 7 bases, J shed 0 bases, and the junction held 4 bases outside the gene matches. The CDR3 consists of 15 residues.

This chain joins TRBV29-1 and TRBJ2-1; 8 nucleotides agree with TRBD2. The germline CDR1 and CDR2 sequences are SQVTM and ANQGSEA. The V segment lost 8 bases and the J segment 3 bases; nucleotides outside the gene matches: 12. This CDR3 has 15 amino acids. The CDR3 here is CSTTPLAGNYNEQFF. In DNA form, the CDR3 reads TGCAGCACCACCCCGTTAGCGGGGAACTACAATGAGCAGTTCTTC.

This chain connects TRBV5-5 to TRBJ2-3, with TRBD2 identical over 10 bases. The trim removed 0 bases at V and 1 base at J, leaving 14 bases unmatched. Germline V CDR1 and CDR2: SGHKS, YYEKEE (reference sequence). The CDR3 runs to 20 residues. The CDR3 region is CASSLVLAAGGLVGTDTQYF. The CDR3 DNA follows: TGTGCCAGCAGCTTGGTGTTAGCAGCGGGGGGGCTCGTTGGCACAGATACGCAGTATTTT.

V and J are TRBV5-6 and TRBJ2-1; 7 bases match TRBD2. V lost 0 bases to trimming and J lost 4 bases; unmatched junction nucleotides: 7. Germline V gene lookup returns CDR1 SGHDT and CDR2 YYEEEE. This CDR3 contains 16 residues. The CDR3 sequence: CASSLDGLDMYNEQFF. As DNA, the CDR3 is TGTGCCAGCAGCTTGGACGGACTAGACATGTACAATGAGCAGTTCTTC.

This clone has just one count. The chain has TRBV4-3 and TRBJ1-2; tentative D call: TRBD1 (6 bases). CDR3 size: 15 residues. Germline V gene data show CDR1 as LGHNA and CDR2 as YSLEER. The germline V and J ends were trimmed by 4 bases and 6 bases, with 18 bases remaining between them. This CDR3 reads CASSPFGGAYNGYTF. In nucleotides, the CDR3 is TGCGCCAGCAGCCCCTTCGGGGGGGCGTATAATGGCTACACCTTC.

The chain recombines TRBV4-2 with TRBJ1-3; 10 nucleotides line up with TRBD1. The ends lost 0 bases at V and 2 bases at J; junction bases unmatched: 4. The CDR3 has 17 amino acids. Per germline, CDR1 LGHNA and CDR2 YNFKEQ. Written as DNA, the CDR3 is TGTGCCAGCAGCCAAGATATCGGGACAGGGGCTGGAAACACCATATATTTT. It yields the protein CASSQDIGTGAGNTIYF.